The 6 T cell receptor beta chains in this list originate from one sample, sequenced in a study of identifying expanded T cells in peripheral blood. Clones were sequenced by immunoSEQ multiplex PCR, and TCRdb holds only the in-frame ones, with some missing. The sample lists approximately 92,000 clones; about 85% were seen once. Specimen: blood. The source is a person aged 18 to 70 in good health.

The gene calls are TRBV19 and TRBJ2-3, with 13 nucleotides matching TRBD2. Trimming removed 4 bases from V and 3 bases from J; junction bases left unmatched: 7. CDR3 size: 17 residues. CDR1 and CDR2 (germline): LNHDA, SQIVND (reference sequence). In nucleotides, the CDR3 is TGTGCCAGTAGTACCCCCAGACTAGCGGGGGGAACAGATACGCAGTATTTT. Translated, it gives CASSTPRLAGGTDTQYF.

This clone is a singleton in its sample. The V and J genes are TRBV6-6 and TRBJ2-7, with D uncertain. Per germline, CDR1 MNHNY and CDR2 SVGAGI (reference sequence). The germline V and J ends were trimmed by 2 bases and 0 bases, with 11 bases remaining between them. CDR3 size: 15 residues. The CDR3 sequence: CASSYKAGSSYEQYF. CDR3 sequence (DNA): TGTGCCAGCAGTTACAAGGCAGGAAGCTCCTACGAGCAGTACTTC.

There are a few counts of this clone. The V call is TRBV29-1, the J call TRBJ2-1; 7 nucleotides line up with TRBD1. The junction had 4 bases not matched to a gene; V was cut back by 7 bases and J by 1 base. The CDR3 length is 13 residues. Germline V gene lookup returns CDR1 SQVTM and CDR2 ANQGSEA. The CDR3 protein is CSGTGRSYNEQFF. Here the CDR3 DNA reads TGCAGCGGGACAGGCAGATCCTACAATGAGCAGTTCTTC.

Only one count was recorded for this clone. The V gene is TRBV20-1, the J gene TRBJ2-3; D gene unclear. The CDR3 spans 11 residues. V was cut by 3 bases and J by 3 bases, with 4 bases left in between. The germline V gene has CDR1 DFQATT and CDR2 SNEGSKA (reference sequence). The CDR3 DNA sequence: TGCAGTGCTAGGGCGACAGATACGCAGTATTTT. Protein: CSARATDTQYF.

The chain couples TRBV6-1 to TRBJ2-2, with 7 bases lining up with TRBD1. The germline gives CDR1 MNHNS, CDR2 SASEGT. Trimming took 8 bases from V and 5 from J; bases not matched to a gene: 11. CDR3 length: 15 amino acids. The CDR3 protein is CASARSGGRTGELFF. The CDR3 nucleotides are TGTGCCAGCGCCAGATCAGGGGGAAGAACCGGGGAGCTGTTTTTT.

The genes are TRBV25-1 and TRBJ1-4; D not certain. CDR1 and CDR2 from the germline V gene are MGHDK and SYGVNS. The CDR3 contains 14 residues. V was pared by 4 bases and J by 3 bases, with 9 bases between. CDR3 in amino acids: CASSGVGANEKLFF. CDR3 DNA: TGTGCCAGCAGTGGAGTCGGGGCTAATGAAAAACTGTTTTTT. The full variable domain, with the rest looked up from reference TRBV25-1 and TRBJ1-4, is EADIYQTPRYLVIGTGKKITLECSQTMGHDKMYWYQQDPGMELHLIHYSYGVNSTEKGDLSSESTVSRIRTEHFPLTLESARPSHTSQYLCASSGVGANEKLFFGSGTQLSVL.